The 12 T cell receptor beta chains presented below share a single source sample, sequenced in a study of CD8+ T cells in alopecia areata. Sequencing used cDNA as its template, made by extracting RNA and reverse transcribing it. Repertoires were generated with immunoSEQ multiplex PCR, while TCRdb's copy carries only in-frame clones and drops some. The repertoire holds under 350,000 clones, with over 45% as singletons. Treatment noted: oral pan-JAK inhibitor, 5-10 mg twice daily. This specimen consisted of CD4+ T cells sorted from blood, obtained at week 24, from a patient treated with tofacitinib. The receptors were gathered from a human donor with alopecia areata.

This rearrangement joins TRBV7-9 to TRBJ2-6; possible D gene TRBD1, 6 bases. The CDR3 totals 18 residues. Germline V lookup: CDR1 SEHNR, CDR2 FQNEAQ (reference sequence). Trimming pared 7 bases from V and 5 bases from J, leaving 24 bases between. DNA of the CDR3: TGTGCCAGCACCCCCACCAGGGGACCGCGGTCTAGGGCCAACGTCCTGACTTTC. Amino acid sequence: CASTPTRGPRSRANVLTF.

The chain links TRBV4-1 to TRBJ1-4, with a tentative D call TRBD1 (5 bases). Germline V gene lookup returns CDR1 MGHRA and CDR2 YSYEKL. The CDR3 loop spans 16 amino acids. V was trimmed by 5 bases and J by 2 bases, leaving 15 bases between them. CDR3 DNA sequence: TGCGCCAGCAGCAAGGTGGAGGGGATCACTAATGAAAAACTGTTTTTT. It encodes CASSKVEGITNEKLFF.

The chain recombines TRBV15 with TRBJ2-3; D remains ambiguous. CDR1 is LNHNV and CDR2 is YYDKDF in the germline V gene (reference sequence). The CDR3 loop spans 18 amino acids. The V and J ends lost 0 bases and 1 base respectively, with 17 bases between them. The CDR3 spells CATSRDLGATVGTDTQYF. DNA for the CDR3: TGTGCCACCAGCAGAGATCTAGGAGCAACCGTAGGCACAGATACGCAGTATTTT. Using reference TRBV15 and TRBJ2-3 for the parts outside the CDR3, the full variable domain is DAMVIQNPRYQVTQFGKPVTLSCSQTLNHNVMYWYQQKSSQAPKLLFHYYDKDFNNEADTPDNFQSRRPNTSFCFLDIRSPGLGDTAMYLCATSRDLGATVGTDTQYFGPGTRLTVL.

The gene calls are TRBV7-3 and TRBJ2-2; D is uncertain. V lost 5 bases to trimming and J lost 4 bases, with 8 bases between them. Germline V lookup: CDR1 SGHTA, CDR2 FQGTGA. The CDR3 is made up of 13 amino acids. Here the CDR3 reads CASSHGITGELFF. Written as DNA, the CDR3 is TGTGCCAGCAGCCACGGTATCACCGGGGAGCTGTTTTTT.

The rearrangement joins TRBV29-1 to TRBJ1-1; D is undetermined. V dropped 3 bases and J dropped 0 bases, with 8 bases sitting between them. The V gene's germline CDR1 is SQVTM and CDR2 ANQGSEA. This CDR3 contains 13 residues. CDR3 sequence reads: CSVEQVLNTEAFF. CDR3 in DNA: TGCAGCGTTGAGCAGGTCCTGAACACTGAAGCTTTCTTT.

This clone was observed a single time. The chain combines TRBV30 with TRBJ1-5; no reliable D call. The CDR3 is 13 residues long. CDR1 GTSNPN and CDR2 SVGIG come from the germline V gene (reference sequence). V was shortened by 2 bases and J by 0 bases, with 5 bases between the two germline ends. CDR3 region: CAWSRSSNQPQHF. CDR3 DNA sequence: TGTGCCTGGAGTAGGAGTAGCAATCAGCCCCAGCATTTT.

The chain recombines TRBV6-1 with TRBJ2-7; no firm D call. CDR3 length: 13 amino acids. Trimming cost V 2 bases and J 4 bases, with 9 bases left between them. Looked up from germline, CDR1 is MNHNS and CDR2 is SASEGT. The CDR3 reads CASSEPLRYEQYF. DNA for the CDR3: TGTGCCAGCAGTGAACCGTTACGGTACGAGCAGTACTTC.

CDR3: CASSLDRVNQPQHF. The DNA of the CDR3 is TGTGCCAGCAGCTTAGACAGGGTGAATCAGCCCCAGCATTTT. The chain uses TRBV7-9 and TRBJ1-5; perhaps TRBD1 as D (6 bases). The CDR3 runs to 14 residues. V was clipped by 1 base and J by 4 bases, with 8 bases between them. The germline V gene has CDR1 SEHNR and CDR2 FQNEAQ (reference sequence). Supplemented by reference TRBV7-9 and TRBJ1-5, the full variable domain reads DTGVSQNPRHKITKRGQNVTFRCDPISEHNRLYWYRQTLGQGPEFLTYFQNEAQLEKSRLLSDRFSAERPKGSFSTLEIQRTEQGDSAMYLCASSLDRVNQPQHFGDGTRLSIL.

The J gene is TRBJ2-1, the V gene TRBV4-2; the D call may be TRBD1 or TRBD2 (6 bases each). This CDR3 has 15 residues. From germline, CDR1 is LGHNA and CDR2 YNFKEQ. V was pared by 0 bases and J by 3 bases, with 9 bases between. DNA for the CDR3: TGTGCCAGCAGCCAAGAGGGGGGCAGCTACAATGAGCAGTTCTTC. The encoded protein is CASSQEGGSYNEQFF.

The V gene is TRBV10-3, the J gene TRBJ2-3, with D possibly called TRBD1 or TRBD2 (5 bases each). The V and J ends lost 8 bases and 2 bases respectively, with 8 bases between them. This CDR3 comprises 12 residues. Germline assignment: CDR1 ENHRY and CDR2 SYGVKD. The CDR3 reads CAIGDHTDTQYF. In DNA, the CDR3 is TGTGCCATCGGGGACCACACAGATACGCAGTATTTT.

V and J are TRBV5-6 and TRBJ1-6; D is ambiguous. The CDR3 has 13 amino acids. V was pared by 1 base and J by 8 bases, with 7 bases between. Germline CDR1 is SGHDT and CDR2 is YYEEEE. The CDR3 protein is CASSLSPDSPLHF. CDR3 nucleotides: TGTGCCAGCAGCTTGAGCCCAGATTCACCCCTCCACTTT.

The chain employs TRBV6-5 and TRBJ1-5; D call uncertain. Germline lookup yields CDR1 MNHEY and CDR2 SVGAGI. CDR3 length: 14 amino acids. Between the trimmed V and J ends, which lost 4 bases and 3 bases, there was a span of 10 bases. The CDR3, as DNA: TGTGCCAGCAGTTCGGGCGGCCACAATCAGCCCCAGCATTTT. It encodes CASSSGGHNQPQHF.